Below, 21 T cell receptor beta chains from the same sample are listed, as sequenced in a study of siplizumab effects on memory and regulatory T cells. Their specific antigens are unknown. Clones were sequenced by immunoSEQ multiplex PCR, and TCRdb holds only the in-frame ones, with some missing. The profile shows 20,000 or so clones, approximately 44% of them singletons. As described, mixed lymphocyte reaction cells underwent coculture at 37°C for a duration of around six days. The specimen was CFSE-low (dividing) CD4+ T cells sorted from an allogeneic mixed lymphocyte reaction. The receptor set was obtained from a human donor in good health; the cells came from an allogeneic mixed lymphocyte reaction. Some clones in this sample may be carry-over from other donors' samples.

For this clone: One end of the junction fails to match germline, which may point to a read error. V usage is TRBV7-7 and J usage is TRBJ2-3; D is possibly TRBD1 (6 bases). The CDR3 loop spans 15 amino acids. Germline loops: CDR1 SSHAT, CDR2 FNYEAQ (reference sequence). The CDR3 reads CASSPTGISTDTQYF. The CDR3 DNA is TGTGCTAGCAGTCCTACAGGGATTAGCACAGATACGCAGTATTTT.

This clone was seen a few times. The chain employs TRBV7-9 and TRBJ1-1; no reliable D call. The CDR3 consists of 14 residues. Germline-derived CDR1 and CDR2 are SEHNR and FQNEAQ (reference sequence). Trimming removed 3 bases at V and 4 bases at J, with 12 bases between. The CDR3 bases are TGTGCCAGCAGCTTCCCTGGGAGTGTCACTGAAGCTTTCTTT. Protein sequence: CASSFPGSVTEAFF.

In DNA, the CDR3 is TGTGCCAGCAGCCCAAGACAGCTTGTCTACGAGCAGTACTTC. The encoded protein is CASSPRQLVYEQYF. J is TRBJ2-5 and V is TRBV7-9, with TRBD1 as a possible D gene (5 bases). The J call may be wrong; the DNA end is better matched by TRBJ2-7. Germline V gives CDR1 SEHNR, CDR2 FQNEAQ (reference sequence). This CDR3 has 14 amino acids.

This clone was seen more than once but under ten times. The chain links TRBV7-2 to TRBJ2-1; either TRBD1 or TRBD2 may supply D (5 bases each). CDR1 is SGHTA and CDR2 is FQGNSA in the germline V gene. Trimming stripped 6 bases from V and 2 bases from J, with 26 bases between. The CDR3 loop spans 19 amino acids. Here the CDR3 DNA reads TGTGCCAGCAGTTCCCCCAGAAGAGGGGTACTTGGGGCCTACAATGAGCAGTTCTTC. Residues: CASSSPRRGVLGAYNEQFF.

Only a few counts were recorded for this clone. The CDR3 spells CASSLFSGGSGNTIYF. CDR3 coding DNA: TGTGCCAGCAGTTTATTCTCAGGGGGCTCCGGAAACACCATATATTTT. This rearrangement joins TRBV27 to TRBJ1-3; TRBD1 matches at 8 bases. In germline, CDR1 is MNHEY, CDR2 SMNVEV (reference sequence). The CDR3 covers 16 residues. The V and J ends lost 1 base and 4 bases, in that order; junction bases with no gene match: 6.

J is TRBJ1-6 and V is TRBV5-1, with D unclear. Trimming stripped 0 bases from V and 7 bases from J, with 8 bases between. The CDR3 totals 14 residues. Germline values: CDR1 SGHRS, CDR2 YFSETQ. CDR3 in DNA: TGCGCCAGCAGCTTGGAAACCGCGAATTCACCCCTCCACTTT. It codes for CASSLETANSPLHF.

The CDR3 bases are TGCGCCAGCAGCTTTTACCTAGCGGGAGGGCCCCGAACATACCAAGAGACCCAGTACTTC. Encoded protein: CASSFYLAGGPRTYQETQYF. The gene calls are TRBV5-1 and TRBJ2-5; 12 positions agree with TRBD2. This CDR3 region has 20 residues. In germline, CDR1 is SGHRS, CDR2 YFSETQ. With 2 bases clipped from V and 0 bases from J, the junction kept 14 bases outside the gene matches.

This clone was detected only a few times. The chain employs TRBV5-6 and TRBJ2-5; D might be TRBD1 (6 bases). CDR1 and CDR2 (germline): SGHDT, YYEEEE. Trimming took 2 bases from V and 2 from J, leaving 10 bases between them. The length of the CDR3 is 14 residues. CDR3 sequence reads: CASSFQGSQETQYF. The DNA of the CDR3 is TGTGCCAGCAGCTTTCAGGGGTCGCAAGAGACCCAGTACTTC.

This clone is medium-sized (0.01 to 0.1%) in the sample. The rearrangement joins TRBV14 to TRBJ1-2, with TRBD1 as a possible D gene (5 bases). This CDR3 has 14 amino acids. V lost 5 bases and J 5 bases, leaving 15 bases between the germline ends. Per the germline V gene, CDR1 is SGHDN and CDR2 is FVKESK. CDR3 sequence: CASSTRPGPYGYTF. CDR3 DNA sequence: TGTGCCAGCAGCACCCGACCGGGGCCTTATGGCTACACCTTC. The full variable domain, rest sourced from reference TRBV14 and TRBJ1-2, is EAGVTQFPSHSVIEKGQTVTLRCDPISGHDNLYWYRRVMGKEIKFLLHFVKESKQDESGMPNNRFLAERTGGTYSTLKVQPAELEDSGVYFCASSTRPGPYGYTFGSGTRLTVV.

V gene TRBV19 combines with J gene TRBJ1-1, with TRBD1 as a possible D gene (5 bases). The V end lost 3 bases, the J end lost 1 base, and 15 bases lay between the germline ends. The germline gives CDR1 LNHDA, CDR2 SQIVND (reference sequence). The CDR3 runs to 16 residues. DNA of the CDR3: TGTGCCAGTAGTATTTGGGGGGGTGGGGGGAACACTGAAGCTTTCTTT. It specifies CASSIWGGGGNTEAFF.

This clone was detected only a few times. The V call is TRBV5-3, the J call TRBJ2-3, with 12 bases aligning to TRBD2. TRBV5-3 qualifies as an ORF whose function is uncertain. The ends lost 4 bases at V and 2 bases at J; junction bases unmatched: 11. CDR3 size: 18 residues. CDR3 sequence reads: CARSASSGRGFSTDTQYF. CDR3 DNA sequence: TGTGCCAGAAGCGCTTCTAGCGGGAGGGGTTTTTCCACAGATACGCAGTATTTT.

The chain joins TRBV6-5 to TRBJ1-2; D possibly corresponds to TRBD1 (5 bases). The germline gives CDR1 MNHEY, CDR2 SVGAGI. This CDR3 is built from 14 residues. Trimming cost V 5 bases and J 9 bases, with 19 bases left between them. CDR3 in DNA: TGTGCCAGCAGTCCCCTTGAGGGGCGGAGGAGCTACACCTTC. The encoded protein is CASSPLEGRRSYTF.

In its sample, this clone is medium-sized. The V call is TRBV7-2, the J call TRBJ1-4; the D gene is possibly TRBD1 (5 bases). Trimming left V 3 bases short and J 0 bases short, with 5 bases between. The CDR3 sequence is 14 residues long. Germline values: CDR1 SGHTA, CDR2 FQGNSA. CDR3 amino acids: CASSFRATNEKLFF. The CDR3 DNA sequence: TGTGCCAGCAGCTTCAGGGCAACTAATGAAAAACTGTTTTTT.

This clone is medium-sized (0.01 to 0.1%) by share. The chain has TRBV19 and TRBJ2-6; no definite D call. The V end was cut by 5 bases, the J end by 0 bases, with 5 bases between. CDR1 and CDR2 from the germline V gene are LNHDA and SQIVND (reference sequence). The CDR3 extends over 14 amino acids. CDR3 nucleotide sequence: TGTGCCAGTAGTTCAGTCTCTGGGGCCAACGTCCTGACTTTC. Its protein product is CASSSVSGANVLTF.

The chain uses TRBV9 and TRBJ2-1; no definite D call. Trimming removed 3 bases from V and 9 bases from J, with 13 bases in between. This CDR3 is built from 13 residues. The V gene's germline CDR1 is SGDLS and CDR2 YYNGEE. The DNA for the CDR3 is TGTGCCAGCAGCGCCCTGACTTTGGGTGAGCAGTTCTTC. It yields the protein CASSALTLGEQFF.

This clone was detected a few times. V and J are TRBV10-3 and TRBJ2-3, with 7 bases lining up with TRBD2. The CDR3 has 14 amino acids. The V gene end was trimmed by 5 bases and the J gene end by 1 base; junction bases not matched to a gene: 3. The germline gives CDR1 ENHRY, CDR2 SYGVKD. The CDR3 is CAISLAGGTDTQYF. CDR3 DNA: TGTGCCATCAGTCTCGCGGGAGGCACAGATACGCAGTATTTT.

This sequence joins TRBV6-5 and TRBJ2-5; the match to TRBD2 covers 12 bases. The CDR3 runs to 16 residues. Germline V lookup: CDR1 MNHEY, CDR2 SVGAGI. V shed 2 bases, J shed 4 bases, and the junction held 5 bases outside the gene matches. As DNA, the CDR3 is TGTGCCAGCAGTTACCGTGCTAGCGGGAGGGGAGAGACCCAGTACTTC. This encodes CASSYRASGRGETQYF.

The CDR3 coding sequence is TGTGCCAGCAGCCCATTGACTAGCGCTGGCTACGAGCAGTACTTC. As protein: CASSPLTSAGYEQYF. The chain carries TRBV6-7 and TRBJ2-7; 8 nucleotides line up with TRBD2. TRBV6-7 is flagged as an ORF with uncertain function. CDR3 length: 15 residues. The V segment lost 6 bases and the J segment 3 bases; nucleotides outside the gene matches: 10.

The rearrangement uses TRBV7-2 and TRBJ2-3, with 7 nucleotides matching TRBD2. The CDR3 is 16 amino acids. V was pared by 2 bases and J by 4 bases, with 9 bases of the junction left unmatched. The germline V gene has CDR1 SGHTA and CDR2 FQGNSA. CDR3: CASSLISSGAADTQYF. The CDR3 coding sequence is TGTGCCAGCAGCTTAATCTCTAGCGGAGCTGCAGATACGCAGTATTTT.

This clone was seen a single time. The chain employs TRBV6-1 and TRBJ2-2, with D perhaps TRBD1 (5 bases). The CDR3 sequence is 14 residues long. CDR1 is MNHNS, CDR2 SASEGT, per germline. The V gene lost 6 bases and the J gene lost 4 bases, with 12 bases spanning the gap. The CDR3 nucleotides read TGTGCCAGCAGACCCGACAGTGTCACCGGGGAGCTGTTTTTT. Translation gives CASRPDSVTGELFF.

This clone was observed a few times. The gene calls are TRBV5-1 and TRBJ2-5; 11 bases are a match to TRBD2. The CDR3 extends over 15 amino acids. J was trimmed by 5 bases and V by 2 bases; bases with no gene match: 5. Germline V lookup: CDR1 SGHRS, CDR2 YFSETQ. This CDR3 reads CASSLEGLAEETQYF. CDR3 bases: TGCGCCAGCAGCTTAGAGGGACTAGCGGAGGAGACCCAGTACTTC.